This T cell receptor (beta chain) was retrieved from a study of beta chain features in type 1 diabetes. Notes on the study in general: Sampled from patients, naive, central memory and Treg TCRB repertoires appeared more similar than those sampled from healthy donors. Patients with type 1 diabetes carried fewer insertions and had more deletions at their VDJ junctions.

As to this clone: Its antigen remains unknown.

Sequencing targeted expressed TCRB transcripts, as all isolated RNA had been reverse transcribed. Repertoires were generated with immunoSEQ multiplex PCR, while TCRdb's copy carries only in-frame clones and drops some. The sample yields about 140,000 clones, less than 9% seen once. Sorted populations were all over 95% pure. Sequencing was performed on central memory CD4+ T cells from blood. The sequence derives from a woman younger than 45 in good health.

The CDR3 loop is CASSLVSQGERDTDTQYF. The CDR3 DNA reads TGTGCCAGCAGCTTAGTGAGTCAGGGGGAGAGGGACACAGATACGCAGTATTTT. V usage is TRBV11-3 and J usage is TRBJ2-3, with TRBD1 matching 7 bases. Germline-derived CDR1 and CDR2 are SGHNT and YENEEA. V trimming: 1 base; J trimming: 2 bases; junction bases outside the gene matches: 12. CDR3 size: 18 residues.